Listed here are 7 T cell receptor beta chains from one sample, sequenced in a study of monozygotic twins with inflammatory bowel disease. TCRdb reprocessed the 5' RACE reads and stores each CDR3 protein as one record, lacking DNA. The table lists about 380,000 distinct CDR3 sequences, with roughly 2.6% in the top ten. Sample: blood. These receptors originate from a human donor with ulcerative colitis or Crohn's disease, or a healthy co-twin of an affected twin (not recorded which).

The J gene is TRBJ1-4, the V gene TRBV20-1; with no DNA, the TCRdb D assignment of TRBD1 cannot be verified. This CDR3 contains 14 residues. Germline V gene data show CDR1 as DFQATT and CDR2 as SNEGSKA (reference sequence). The CDR3 sequence is CSAGQGATNEKLFF.

This chain uses TRBV2 with TRBJ1-4; TCRdb returns TRBD1, unconfirmable since there is no DNA. Germline values: CDR1 SNHLY, CDR2 FYNNEI. The CDR3 runs to 12 residues. This chain's CDR3 is CASRFQGEKLFF.

The rearrangement links TRBV29-1 to TRBJ1-2. Germline V gives CDR1 SQVTM, CDR2 ANQGSEA. The CDR3 sequence is 12 residues long. The CDR3 spells CSVEQANYGYTF.

The chain employs TRBV5-1 and TRBJ1-5; TCRdb lists TRBD1, though no DNA is available to test this call. This CDR3 contains 14 residues. Germline V lookup: CDR1 SGHRS, CDR2 YFSETQ. The chain's CDR3 is CASSDRAGGQPQHF. Variable domain in full (rest from reference TRBV5-1 and TRBJ1-5): KAGVTQTPRYLIKTRGQQVTLSCSPISGHRSVSWYQQTPGQGLQFLFEYFSETQRNKGNFPGRFSGRQFSNSRSEMNVSTLELGDSALYLCASSDRAGGQPQHFGDGTRLSIL.

The chain has TRBV2 and TRBJ1-1. Germline values: CDR1 SNHLY, CDR2 FYNNEI. The CDR3 runs 15 residues. The CDR3: CAIGATGNVNTEAFF.

CDR3 residues: CASSSGAYYEQYF. This chain joins TRBV12-3 or TRBV12-4 and TRBJ2-7; TCRdb picks TRBD1, but there is no DNA to check that call. The CDR3 contains 13 residues.

The CDR3 here is CASSLETGGSGNTIYF. The rearrangement links TRBV5-1 to TRBJ1-3; TCRdb names TRBD1, which stays unverified in the absence of DNA. Per germline, CDR1 SGHRS and CDR2 YFSETQ. The CDR3 contains 16 residues.